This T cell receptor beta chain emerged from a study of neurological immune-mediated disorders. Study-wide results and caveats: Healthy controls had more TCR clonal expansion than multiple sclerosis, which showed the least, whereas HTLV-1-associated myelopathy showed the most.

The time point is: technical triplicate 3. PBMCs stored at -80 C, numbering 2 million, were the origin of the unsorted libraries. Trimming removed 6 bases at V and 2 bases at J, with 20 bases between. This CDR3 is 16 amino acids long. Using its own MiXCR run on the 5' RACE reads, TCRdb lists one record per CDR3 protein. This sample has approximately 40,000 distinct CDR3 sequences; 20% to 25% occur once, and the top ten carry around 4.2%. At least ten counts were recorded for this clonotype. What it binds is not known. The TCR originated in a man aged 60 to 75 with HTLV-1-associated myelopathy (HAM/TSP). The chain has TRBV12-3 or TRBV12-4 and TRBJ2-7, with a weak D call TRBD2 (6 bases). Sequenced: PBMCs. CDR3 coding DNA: TGTGCCAGCAGCCGAAGCGGGCTAGCCGGGACCTACGAGCAGTACTTC. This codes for CASSRSGLAGTYEQYF.